These 11 T cell receptor beta chains share one sample of origin, sequenced in a study of CDR3 diversity in severe acne. From the PCR reads, TCRdb called clonotypes with MiXCR, one entry per CDR3 protein. The table records more than 80,000 distinct CDR3 sequences, less than 65% of them present only once. Sequenced input: blood. The receptors stem from a male donor with severe acne vulgaris.

This clonotype was seen ten or more times. The CDR3 DNA is TGTGCCAGCTCAAGAGAGCTGACCACTGAAGCTTTCTTT. Its translation is CASSRELTTEAFF. This chain uses TRBV18 with TRBJ1-1, with D uncertain. The CDR3 is 13 residues long. Germline V CDR1 and CDR2: KGHSH, LQKENI. With 5 bases removed from V and 4 bases from J, the gap between germline ends came to 11 bases.

This clonotype was seen a few times. The V and J genes are TRBV29-1 and TRBJ1-1; tentatively, D is TRBD1 (6 bases). V lost 5 bases and J lost 6, with 13 bases in between. In germline, CDR1 is SQVTM, CDR2 ANQGSEA. The CDR3 length is 12 residues. The CDR3 is CSVLGADAEAFF. For the CDR3, the DNA is TGCAGCGTTTTGGGGGCCGACGCTGAAGCTTTCTTT.

J is TRBJ2-1 and V is TRBV7-9, with D unresolved. CDR3 size: 13 residues. Between the trimmed V and J ends, which lost 4 bases and 7 bases, there was a span of 11 bases. Per germline, CDR1 SEHNR and CDR2 FQNEAQ (reference sequence). CDR3 sequence: CASSSAGWNEQFF. CDR3 sequence (DNA): TGTGCCAGCAGCTCAGCAGGTTGGAATGAGCAGTTCTTC.

This clonotype was observed once. The chain carries TRBV9 and TRBJ2-7; TRBD2 agrees at 8 bases. CDR1 and CDR2 (germline): SGDLS, YYNGEE. The CDR3 runs 15 residues. The J segment lost 6 bases and the V segment lost 2 bases, leaving 10 bases of the junction unmatched. CDR3 in amino acids: CASSVGGAGPFEQYF. CDR3 sequence (DNA): TGTGCCAGCAGCGTCGGGGGGGCAGGGCCCTTCGAGCAGTACTTC.

This chain joins TRBV25-1 and TRBJ1-6; D gene unclear. CDR3 length: 16 amino acids. Trimming removed 4 bases at V and 8 bases at J, with 18 bases between. The germline V gene encodes CDR1 MGHDK and CDR2 SYGVNS. CDR3 amino acids: CASSGVGRVRDSPLHF. The CDR3 bases are TGTGCCAGCAGTGGGGTTGGGAGGGTGAGAGATTCACCCCTCCACTTT.

This clonotype was recorded many times. V is TRBV6-4 and J is TRBJ2-3; 8 nucleotides line up with TRBD2. The germline V gene encodes CDR1 MRHNA and CDR2 SNTAGT. V lost 0 bases, J lost 4 bases, and 0 bases stayed unmatched. This CDR3 region has 14 residues. CDR3 loop: CASSDSSGADTQYF. CDR3 DNA: TGTGCCAGCAGTGACTCTAGCGGGGCAGATACGCAGTATTTT.

The genes are TRBV12-3 or TRBV12-4 and TRBJ1-4, with D possibly matching TRBD1 (5 bases). V was cut by 8 bases and J by 12 bases, with 19 bases left in between. The CDR3 extends over 13 amino acids. Here the CDR3 reads CASVKGTTPELFF. The CDR3 region has the DNA TGTGCCAGCGTTAAGGGGACCACACCCGAACTGTTTTTT.

This chain connects TRBV2 to TRBJ1-2; tentative D call: TRBD1 (6 bases). The V gene lost 11 bases and the J gene lost 7 bases, with 20 bases spanning the gap. CDR3 length: 13 residues. CDR1 is SNHLY, CDR2 FYNNEI, per germline. In DNA form, the CDR3 reads TGTGCCGGGGGGGGGGGGGCGGGGGTTGGCTACACCTTC. Translation gives CAGGGGAGVGYTF.

The J gene is TRBJ1-1, the V gene TRBV7-3, with a weak D call TRBD1 (6 bases). V gave up 6 bases and J gave up 1 base, with 15 bases separating them. Germline V gene data show CDR1 as SGHTA and CDR2 as FQGTGA. The CDR3 totals 15 residues. CDR3 sequence reads: CASSSAGAANTEAFF. DNA for the CDR3: TGTGCCAGCAGTTCCGCAGGGGCCGCGAACACTGAAGCTTTCTTT.

The chain couples TRBV10-2 to TRBJ2-1; 14 nucleotides align to TRBD2. The CDR3 is 17 amino acids. J gave up 6 bases and V 0 bases, and 4 bases lay outside the gene matches. The germline V gene encodes CDR1 WSHSY and CDR2 SAAADI. This CDR3 reads CASSESGTSGSPNEQFF. CDR3 sequence (DNA): TGCGCCAGCAGTGAGTCCGGGACTAGCGGGAGTCCCAATGAGCAGTTCTTC.

The gene calls are TRBV6-2 or TRBV6-3 and TRBJ1-5; D is ambiguous. The CDR3 covers 18 residues. Per the germline V gene, CDR1 is MNHEY and CDR2 is SVGEGT. V was shortened by 0 bases and J by 0 bases, with 15 bases between the two germline ends. CDR3 nucleotide sequence: TGTGCCAGCAGTTACTCGATTGGTCCGAGATATAGCAATCAGCCCCAGCATTTT. It yields the protein CASSYSIGPRYSNQPQHF.